This T cell receptor (beta chain) was recovered during a study of shared clonotypes between healthy human individuals. The germline V and J ends were trimmed by 1 base and 8 bases, with 9 bases remaining between them. The CDR3 is made up of 12 amino acids. The V gene's germline CDR1 is SGHKS and CDR2 YYEKEE (reference sequence). The naive CD8 population came from CD45RO-negative cells selected for CCR7, without terminally differentiated effector memory CD45RA+ cells. Source study methods: There were no quality scores in the junction-only immunoSEQ sequences, so filtering differed. Sequencing was performed with immunoSEQ multiplex PCR; in TCRdb, only in-frame clones are kept and a portion is missing. V and J calls and clone size are given by that table; D and trimming were obtained from the DNA. The table includes around 1,900,000 clones, about 94% detected once.

The sequencing input was naive CD8+ T cells from PBMCs. This receptor was identified in a man between 18 and 29 years old in good health. Some clones in this sample may be carry-over from other donors' samples. The V call is TRBV5-5, the J call TRBJ1-1; D is undetermined. The CDR3 DNA follows: TGTGCCAGCAGCTTGTCAGGAAGCGAAGCTTTCTTT. It translates to CASSLSGSEAFF.